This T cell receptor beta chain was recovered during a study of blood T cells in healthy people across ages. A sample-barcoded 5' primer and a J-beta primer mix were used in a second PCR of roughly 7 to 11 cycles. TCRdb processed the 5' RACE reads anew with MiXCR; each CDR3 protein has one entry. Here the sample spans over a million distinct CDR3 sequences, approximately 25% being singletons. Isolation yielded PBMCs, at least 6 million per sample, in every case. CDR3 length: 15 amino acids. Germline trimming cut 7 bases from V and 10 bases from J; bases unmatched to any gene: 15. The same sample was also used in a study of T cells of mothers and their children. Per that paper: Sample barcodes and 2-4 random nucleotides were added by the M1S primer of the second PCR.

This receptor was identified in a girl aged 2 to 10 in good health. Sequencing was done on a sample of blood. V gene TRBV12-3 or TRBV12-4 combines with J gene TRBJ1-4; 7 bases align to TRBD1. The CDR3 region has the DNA TGTGCCAGCACCAAATCCACAGGGGTTGATGCAAAACTGTTTTTT. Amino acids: CASTKSTGVDAKLFF.